This T cell receptor beta chain was recovered during a study of high-grade serous ovarian cancer treatment subgroups. Looking at the study overall: On average, approximately 15,000 reads and 6,000 to 7,500 unique TCR beta rearrangements were obtained per sample. General study points: Spatial context was lost because tumors were sequenced in bulk. CDR1 and CDR2 were left unanalyzed; analyses focused on CDR3.

Tumor samples were obtained before definitive surgery or chemotherapy. Produced via immunoSEQ multiplex PCR; TCRdb's table is partial and in-frame only. The table includes 4,900 or so clones, more than 60% detected once. CDR3 size: 12 residues. The V and J ends lost 4 bases and 5 bases respectively, with 7 bases between them. In germline, CDR1 is SNHLY, CDR2 FYNNEI. Worth noting for this clone: Its cognate antigen is unknown.

This receptor was identified in a human patient with high-grade serous ovarian cancer. The sequenced sample consisted of tumor tissue. The chain recombines TRBV2 with TRBJ2-3; D is ambiguous. CDR3 in DNA: TGTGCCAGCAGTGTGTCCAAAGATACGCAGTATTTT. Translating it yields CASSVSKDTQYF.